The clone carrying this T cell receptor beta chain came up a few times. Its antigen is unknown. Full-length variable regions came from constant-region reverse primers plus semi-nested Nested Universal Primer A PCR. TCRdb re-called the 5' RACE reads through MiXCR, storing one row per CDR3 protein. The sample has roughly 64,000 distinct CDR3 sequences, 20% to 25% seen once; the top ten hold under 3.5%. Notes on the study in general: The larger-cohort validation was restricted to a single TCR beta V-J rearrangement rather than whole repertoires. Greatest tumor Treg TCR overlap was with tumor naive CD4+ cells. Tumor memory CD4+ T cell TCR gene usage clustered with blood and lymph node memory CD4+ cells and lymph node naive CD4+ cells.

The CDR3 runs 14 residues. In germline, CDR1 is MNHEY, CDR2 SVGAGI. V lost 7 bases and J lost 10; bases outside the gene matches: 10. The chain carries TRBV6-5 and TRBJ1-4; 9 bases agree with TRBD1. The sequence derives from a female donor with breast cancer. Sample: memory CD4+ T cells sorted from a lymph node. Subset indicated: memory CD4+ T cells, CD4+CD45RO+CD25-. The CDR3 sequence: CASTPGQGRSKLFF. Here the CDR3 DNA reads TGTGCCAGCACCCCGGGACAGGGAAGGTCAAAACTGTTTTTT.